The rows below give T cell receptor beta chains drawn from one sample of a study of CD8 T cells in ankylosing spondylitis. TCRdb processed the 5' RACE reads anew with MiXCR; each CDR3 protein has one entry. This sample yields about 340,000 distinct CDR3 sequences, of which less than 10% are seen a single time; approximately 15% belongs to the top ten. Sample: blood, either unsorted or a sorted T cell fraction (not recorded which). These receptors were obtained from a male donor with ankylosing spondylitis. Each CDR3 is given without its conserved first and last residue. The D gene is left open where the match is weak. Clone size, where shown, is once, few, many, or a class for clones that have expanded.

CDR3 protein | J gene | D gene | V gene | clone size
ASSGQANYGYT | TRBJ1-2 | . | TRBV5-1 | many
ASSLLWDTGELF | TRBJ2-2 | . | TRBV28 | many
ASSRPWQGANYGYT | TRBJ1-2 | . | TRBV28 | .
ATSRERTNIQY | TRBJ2-4 | . | TRBV15 | .
ASSRDRPAGELF | TRBJ2-2 | . | TRBV12-3/TRBV12-4 | .
ASSLTDIRGRNTQY | TRBJ2-3 | . | TRBV7-3 | many
ASSLGQTSTDTQY | TRBJ2-3 | . | TRBV5-1 | many
SVDREGYNEQF | TRBJ2-1 | TRBD1 | TRBV29-1 | .
ASSSNGLWGGLEY | TRBJ2-4 | . | TRBV27 | many
ASTPTSGIDTQY | TRBJ2-3 | TRBD2 | TRBV12-3/TRBV12-4 | .
SVTGVLYEQF | TRBJ2-1 | TRBD1 | TRBV20-1 | many
ASSLDGQAPDTQY | TRBJ2-3 | . | TRBV11-3 | .
SVGLAGVREQY | TRBJ2-7 | TRBD2 | TRBV29-1 | many
ATSDTTGGQTEAF | TRBJ1-1 | TRBD1 | TRBV24-1 | .
ASRRTSGANVLT | TRBJ2-6 | . | TRBV12-3/TRBV12-4 | few
ATSRKDRGNQPQH | TRBJ1-5 | TRBD1 | TRBV15 | few
SASILANYNEQF | TRBJ2-1 | . | TRBV20-1 | .
ASSDASGRASKANEQY | TRBJ2-7 | TRBD2 | TRBV11-2 | few
ASSPRLAGRVF | TRBJ2-1 | TRBD2 | TRBV27 | few
ATSRDLLPGNT | TRBJ1-2 | . | TRBV15 | .
ASSQTGDQPQH | TRBJ1-5 | TRBD1 | TRBV5-5 | many
ASSRDGSYEKLF | TRBJ1-4 | . | TRBV7-2 | many
ASRGDRGGGYT | TRBJ1-2 | TRBD1 | TRBV6-1 | few
ASSMTPGGMNTEAF | TRBJ1-1 | . | TRBV5-1 | .
SARLAGVEQY | TRBJ2-7 | TRBD2 | TRBV20-1 | few
ASSPTPDRTGYGYT | TRBJ1-2 | . | TRBV7-2 | .